The TCR beta chain under discussion was sequenced for a study of cytomegalovirus exposure and HLA in healthy donors. Study-wide points: What a later analysis showed was that several of the most significant clusters appeared linked to common viral pathogens. Analyzed later, association rates of TCRs varied across HLA loci, with DRB1 most and HLA-C fewest. In a later analysis, V- and J-gene trimming of beta chains associated with a DCLRE1C missense variant, replicated independently.

The germline gives CDR1 GTSNPN, CDR2 SVGIG (reference sequence). The CDR3 contains 12 residues. The J segment lost 5 bases and the V segment lost 0 bases, leaving 0 bases of the junction unmatched. Primers: 60 Vbeta forward and 13 Jbeta reverse. The assay was immunoSEQ multiplex PCR, and TCRdb's table has in-frame clones only and misses some. The sample lists around 130,000 clones, 80% occurring once. About this clone itself: Antigen: not known.

The chain joins TRBV30 to TRBJ2-5, with 7 bases lining up with TRBD2. The sequence was obtained from a male donor in good health and CMV-seronegative. The sample was PBMCs. The DNA of the CDR3 is TGTGCCTGGAGTGTGGGGGGGGAGACCCAGTACTTC. Protein sequence: CAWSVGGETQYF. The complete variable domain, with remaining parts taken from reference TRBV30 and TRBJ2-5, reads SQTIHQWPATLVQPVGSPLSLECTVEGTSNPNLYWYRQAAGRGLQLLFYSVGIGQISSEVPQNLSASRPQDRQFILSSKKLLLSDSGFYLCAWSVGGETQYFGPGTRLLVL.